One and the same sample provided the 21 T cell receptor beta chains below, sequenced in a study of T cell repertoires in cytomegalovirus infection. In TCRdb, the reads were re-called with MiXCR into one record per CDR3 protein. This sample yields roughly 350,000 distinct CDR3 sequences, of which about 34% are seen a single time; approximately 13% belongs to the top ten. Antigens for these TCRs are unknown. Sample: cultured PBMCs, taken from culture after CMV antigen stimulation. Every receptor here comes from a human donor in good health (CMV status not recorded). Some clones in this sample may be carry-over from other donors' samples.

The V call is TRBV29-1, the J call TRBJ2-1; no firm D call. Trimming took 5 bases from V and 0 from J, leaving 8 bases between them. Germline CDR1 is SQVTM and CDR2 is ANQGSEA. The CDR3 covers 13 residues. CDR3 amino acids: CSVRLGSYNEQFF. CDR3 coding DNA: TGCAGCGTTCGGCTAGGCTCCTACAATGAGCAGTTCTTC.

This clonotype appeared a few times. The CDR3 DNA follows: TGTGCCAGCAGTTCCCTCCTAGGTCGGATCACTGAAGCTTTCTTT. Translating gives CASSSLLGRITEAFF. V usage is TRBV28 and J usage is TRBJ1-1; D remains unclear. The germline V gene encodes CDR1 MDHEN and CDR2 SYDVKM. This CDR3 is 15 amino acids long. The V and J ends lost 4 bases and 4 bases respectively, with 16 bases between them.

This clonotype is a singleton in its sample. DNA of the CDR3: TGTGCCAGCAGTTACACCCGCTTGTACAATGAGCAGTTCTTC. Protein: CASSYTRLYNEQFF. The chain is built from TRBV6-2 or TRBV6-3 and TRBJ2-1; D unclear. CDR3 length equals 14 residues. Trimming stripped 2 bases from V and 4 bases from J, with 9 bases between. In germline, CDR1 is MNHEY, CDR2 SVGEGT.

In DNA form, the CDR3 reads TGTGCCAGTAGTATTCGTTTCTGGTCGGAGGTTTGGTCCTACGAGCAGTACTTC. Protein product: CASSIRFWSEVWSYEQYF. V usage is TRBV19 and J usage is TRBJ2-7; the D gene is possibly TRBD2 (5 bases). The CDR3 contains 18 residues. Between the trimmed V and J ends, which lost 3 bases and 1 base, there was a span of 22 bases. CDR1 is LNHDA and CDR2 is SQIVND in the germline V gene (reference sequence).

This clonotype was picked up many times. The rearrangement links TRBV7-2 to TRBJ1-5; the D is unclear. Germline assignment: CDR1 SGHTA and CDR2 FQGNSA. V was shortened by 5 bases and J by 0 bases, with 11 bases between the two germline ends. There are 15 residues in the CDR3. DNA of the CDR3: TGTGCCAGCAGCGTACAAGGTCATAGCAATCAGCCCCAGCATTTT. Protein sequence: CASSVQGHSNQPQHF.

This clonotype showed up just once. The CDR3 protein is CAWSPLGTQETQYF. The DNA of the CDR3 is TGTGCCTGGAGCCCCTTGGGGACCCAAGAGACCCAGTACTTC. The rearrangement links TRBV30 to TRBJ2-5; D tentatively reads TRBD1 or TRBD2 (5 bases each). The V gene's germline CDR1 is GTSNPN and CDR2 SVGIG (reference sequence). V lost 3 bases to trimming and J lost 1 base, with 12 bases between them. The CDR3 extends over 14 amino acids.

In this sample, this clonotype turned up a few times. The chain recombines TRBV4-3 with TRBJ2-4; 9 bases are a match to TRBD1. CDR1 is LGHNA, CDR2 YSLEER, per germline. The CDR3 consists of 16 residues. V lost 3 bases, J lost 7 bases, and 10 bases stayed unmatched. As DNA, the CDR3 is TGCGCCAGCAGCCAGCCATCCGGGACAGGGTCGAACATTCAGTACTTC. It is translated as CASSQPSGTGSNIQYF.

Only a few counts were recorded for this clonotype. The chain links TRBV14 to TRBJ1-2; 7 nucleotides line up with TRBD1. This CDR3 has 15 residues. V lost 4 bases, J lost 8 bases, and 13 bases stayed unmatched. Germline lookup yields CDR1 SGHDN and CDR2 FVKESK. The CDR3 is CASSPLLTGVKGYTF. The CDR3 bases are TGTGCCAGCAGCCCCCTCCTCACAGGGGTGAAGGGCTACACCTTC.

This clonotype has a handful of counts. V usage is TRBV7-2 and J usage is TRBJ2-5, with no clear D. Germline CDR1 reads SGHTA; CDR2 reads FQGNSA. V was trimmed by 4 bases and J by 7 bases, leaving 10 bases between them. There are 12 residues in the CDR3. The CDR3 DNA reads TGTGCCAGCAGCTCCGTCGACGGGACCCAGTACTTC. Encoded protein: CASSSVDGTQYF.

This clonotype showed up just a few times. This chain connects TRBV19 to TRBJ2-7, with 11 bases lining up with TRBD1. The V gene's germline CDR1 is LNHDA and CDR2 SQIVND (reference sequence). CDR3 length equals 15 residues. The J segment lost 2 bases and the V segment lost 5 bases, leaving 5 bases of the junction unmatched. CDR3 loop: CASSPMGQGAYEQYF. Written as DNA, the CDR3 is TGTGCCAGTAGTCCTATGGGACAGGGGGCCTACGAGCAGTACTTC.

This clonotype was seen ten or more times. The chain is built from TRBV7-2 and TRBJ2-3, with D unresolved. Germline V gene data show CDR1 as SGHTA and CDR2 as FQGNSA. CDR3 size: 13 residues. Trimming left V 1 base short and J 3 bases short, with 5 bases between. This chain's CDR3 is CASSLVWTDTQYF. The DNA of the CDR3 is TGTGCCAGCAGCTTAGTGTGGACAGATACGCAGTATTTT.

This clonotype occurred a few times. V is TRBV6-5 and J is TRBJ2-7; D is possibly TRBD2 (5 bases). The V end was cut by 0 bases, the J end by 3 bases, with 12 bases between. Germline V gene sequence: CDR1 MNHEY, CDR2 SVGAGI. The CDR3 extends over 15 amino acids. CDR3 loop: CASSYSKPRDYEQYF. DNA of the CDR3: TGTGCCAGCAGTTACTCGAAACCCCGGGACTACGAGCAGTACTTC.

This chain uses TRBV10-2 with TRBJ2-1; 7 bases align to TRBD1. V lost 0 bases to trimming and J lost 9 bases; unmatched junction nucleotides: 11. Germline values: CDR1 WSHSY, CDR2 SAAADI. The CDR3 covers 16 residues. The CDR3 is CASSESRGQGKGEQFF. The CDR3 DNA is TGCGCCAGCAGTGAGTCGAGGGGGCAGGGGAAGGGTGAGCAGTTCTTC.

This clonotype occurred many times. The rearrangement joins TRBV7-2 to TRBJ2-1; 10 bases agree with TRBD2. Trimming took 2 bases from V and 8 from J; bases not matched to a gene: 15. The germline CDR1 and CDR2 sequences are SGHTA and FQGNSA. This CDR3 is 18 amino acids long. The CDR3 DNA reads as TGTGCCAGCAGCTTAATGTCTGAGTCGGCTAGCGGGAGCTATGAGCAGTTCTTC. Its protein product is CASSLMSESASGSYEQFF.

The chain recombines TRBV7-9 with TRBJ2-6; D is uncertain. Germline CDR1 SEHNR, CDR2 FQNEAQ (reference sequence). CDR3 size: 11 residues. In nucleotides, the CDR3 is TGTGCTTTAGGTGGGGCCAACGTCCTGACTTTC. Translating it yields CALGGANVLTF.

This rearrangement joins TRBV27 to TRBJ1-5; D ambiguous. CDR1 and CDR2 from the germline V gene are MNHEY and SMNVEV (reference sequence). Between the trimmed V and J ends, which lost 2 bases and 4 bases, there was a span of 9 bases. The CDR3 is made up of 14 amino acids. CDR3 amino acids: CASSLRTDNQPQHF. CDR3 DNA: TGTGCCAGCAGTTTACGGACGGATAATCAGCCCCAGCATTTT.

This clonotype was counted between two and nine times. The chain uses TRBV28 and TRBJ1-4; 8 nucleotides line up with TRBD1. The V gene end was trimmed by 5 bases and the J gene end by 8 bases; junction bases not matched to a gene: 7. The CDR3 sequence is 14 residues long. Germline V gene data show CDR1 as MDHEN and CDR2 as SYDVKM. The CDR3 DNA sequence: TGTGCCAGCAGTCCGCAGGGGGCTCGGGAAAAACTGTTTTTT. It is translated as CASSPQGAREKLFF. The whole variable domain, remainder taken from reference TRBV28 and TRBJ1-4, is DVKVTQSSRYLVKRTGEKVFLECVQDMDHENMFWYRQDPGLGLRLIYFSYDVKMKEKGDIPEGYSVSREKKERFSLILESASTNQTSMYLCASSPQGAREKLFFGSGTQLSVL.

The chain is built from TRBV19 and TRBJ2-1; 8 nucleotides line up with TRBD2. Trimming at V came to 7 bases and at J to 7 bases, leaving 6 bases not matched to a gene. Germline CDR1 LNHDA, CDR2 SQIVND (reference sequence). This CDR3 spans 13 amino acids. The CDR3 DNA is TGTGCCAGTAAACTAGCGGACTGGAATGAGCAGTTCTTC. Its translation: CASKLADWNEQFF. The entire variable domain, with the rest obtained from reference TRBV19 and TRBJ2-1, is as follows: DGGITQSPKYLFRKEGQNVTLSCEQNLNHDAMYWYRQDPGQGLRLIYYSQIVNDFQKGDIAEGYSVSREKKESFPLTVTSAQKNPTAFYLCASKLADWNEQFFGPGTRLTVL.

In this sample, this clonotype turned up many times. This chain joins TRBV4-1 and TRBJ1-3; D not resolved. The length of the CDR3 is 15 residues. Germline V lookup: CDR1 MGHRA, CDR2 YSYEKL. V was cut by 0 bases and J by 0 bases, with 6 bases left in between. This CDR3 reads CASSQDPASGNTIYF. The CDR3 DNA follows: TGCGCCAGCAGCCAAGATCCGGCCTCTGGAAACACCATATATTTT.

V usage is TRBV27 and J usage is TRBJ2-5; unclear D gene. The germline V gene has CDR1 MNHEY and CDR2 SMNVEV (reference sequence). V gave up 6 bases and J gave up 3 bases, with 20 bases separating them. The CDR3 totals 16 residues. The CDR3: CASSPDTHQVEETQYF. The CDR3 DNA sequence: TGTGCCAGCAGCCCCGATACCCACCAGGTAGAAGAGACCCAGTACTTC.

This clonotype was counted a single time. This chain connects TRBV7-2 to TRBJ1-1, with 8 bases aligning to TRBD1. CDR1 is SGHTA and CDR2 is FQGNSA in the germline V gene. The ends lost 5 bases at V and 0 bases at J; junction bases unmatched: 14. CDR3 length: 18 amino acids. This CDR3 is CASSTPTGAVVLNTEAFF. In DNA, the CDR3 is TGTGCCAGCAGCACTCCGACAGGGGCTGTGGTCCTGAACACTGAAGCTTTCTTT.